Listed below are T cell receptor beta chains from one sample, sequenced in a study of T cell repertoires in cytomegalovirus infection. TCRdb fed the reads into MiXCR, producing one record per CDR3 protein. The table has 270,000 or so distinct CDR3 sequences, around 15% seen once; the top ten hold approximately 51%. Material: CD8+ T cells from PBMCs. These receptors were obtained from a human donor in good health (CMV status not recorded). Some clones in this sample may be carry-over from other donors' samples. Both conserved end residues are trimmed from each CDR3. Fields, in order: CDR3 protein, D gene, J gene, V gene. The D gene is left open where the match is weak.

CDR3: ASTPPGLSNQPQH; D: NA; J: TRBJ1-5; V: TRBV12-3/TRBV12-4
CDR3: ASSLAGGNYEQY; D: TRBD1; J: TRBJ2-7; V: TRBV7-2
CDR3: STRQGARETQY; D: TRBD1; J: TRBJ2-5; V: TRBV29-1
CDR3: ASSLEEGRRQETQY; D: NA; J: TRBJ2-5; V: TRBV12-3/TRBV12-4
CDR3: ASSRGQGFMNTEAF; D: TRBD1; J: TRBJ1-1; V: TRBV6-5
CDR3: ASSSRGRETQY; D: NA; J: TRBJ2-5; V: TRBV28
CDR3: ASSSALQGASQPQH; D: TRBD1; J: TRBJ1-5; V: TRBV12-3/TRBV12-4
CDR3: ASSEFRDPGELF; D: NA; J: TRBJ2-2; V: TRBV2
CDR3: ASSLVDSGYT; D: NA; J: TRBJ1-2; V: TRBV7-9
CDR3: SARGASGYNEQF; D: TRBD2; J: TRBJ2-1; V: TRBV20-1
CDR3: SARIQTYEQY; D: NA; J: TRBJ2-7; V: TRBV20-1
CDR3: ASSSDSSDTQY; D: NA; J: TRBJ2-3; V: TRBV5-6
CDR3: ASSQAARPYEQY; D: NA; J: TRBJ2-7; V: TRBV14
CDR3: ASIGGEGNTGELF; D: TRBD2; J: TRBJ2-2; V: TRBV6-1
CDR3: ASGTRPHNEQF; D: NA; J: TRBJ2-1; V: TRBV7-6
CDR3: ASSLAGRGVTDTQY; D: NA; J: TRBJ2-3; V: TRBV5-6
CDR3: ASSHPGSNYGYT; D: NA; J: TRBJ1-2; V: TRBV6-2/TRBV6-3
CDR3: SVGDYEQY; D: NA; J: TRBJ2-7; V: TRBV29-1
CDR3: ASRKHYDRATDTQY; D: NA; J: TRBJ2-3; V: TRBV6-5
CDR3: ASRDSRTNYGYT; D: NA; J: TRBJ1-2; V: TRBV9
CDR3: ASSSQVRNTEAF; D: NA; J: TRBJ1-1; V: TRBV11-2
CDR3: ASSYSGEPGETQY; D: NA; J: TRBJ2-5; V: TRBV6-5
CDR3: ASSYRGGPGHGYT; D: NA; J: TRBJ1-2; V: TRBV5-6
CDR3: ASSPTPGMDEQF; D: NA; J: TRBJ2-1; V: TRBV18
CDR3: ASSQVMNTEAF; D: NA; J: TRBJ1-1; V: TRBV14
CDR3: ASSYQGMGTDTQY; D: NA; J: TRBJ2-3; V: TRBV7-6
CDR3: SVAARSTYGYT; D: NA; J: TRBJ1-2; V: TRBV29-1
CDR3: ASSSPGRDGGTYEQY; D: NA; J: TRBJ2-7; V: TRBV11-2
CDR3: ASSTQGADYSNQPQH; D: TRBD1; J: TRBJ1-5; V: TRBV27
CDR3: ASSLWSGETQY; D: NA; J: TRBJ2-5; V: TRBV27
CDR3: ASSPVLATDTQY; D: NA; J: TRBJ2-3; V: TRBV6-5
CDR3: GSHLPGTGSIGELF; D: TRBD1; J: TRBJ2-2; V: TRBV6-6
CDR3: ASSERGPPPGEQY; D: NA; J: TRBJ2-7; V: TRBV2
CDR3: ASGGLGFRANTEAF; D: NA; J: TRBJ1-1; V: TRBV19
CDR3: SADLVLPEGLAGTQY; D: TRBD2; J: TRBJ2-5; V: TRBV20-1
CDR3: ASSESGYNQPQH; D: NA; J: TRBJ1-5; V: TRBV10-2
CDR3: SAPPTGVFSYNEQF; D: TRBD1; J: TRBJ2-1; V: TRBV20-1
CDR3: SVDGLAGNYEQY; D: TRBD2; J: TRBJ2-7; V: TRBV29-1
CDR3: SARDTKGPNYGYT; D: NA; J: TRBJ1-2; V: TRBV20-1
CDR3: ASSLAPAGGSYEQY; D: TRBD1; J: TRBJ2-7; V: TRBV7-8
CDR3: ASSLASGYTGELF; D: NA; J: TRBJ2-2; V: TRBV7-7
CDR3: ASGWSGTYQETQY; D: NA; J: TRBJ2-5; V: TRBV12-5
CDR3: SARALTGGYQETQY; D: NA; J: TRBJ2-5; V: TRBV20-1
CDR3: ASSMEIGDNQPQH; D: NA; J: TRBJ1-5; V: TRBV7-9
CDR3: ASSLVDRGIYEQY; D: TRBD1; J: TRBJ2-7; V: TRBV14
CDR3: ASSYSRGNEQY; D: TRBD1; J: TRBJ2-7; V: TRBV6-2/TRBV6-3
CDR3: ASCWDRKNTEAF; D: TRBD1; J: TRBJ1-1; V: TRBV6-2/TRBV6-3
CDR3: ASSHHEDLPANGYT; D: NA; J: TRBJ1-2; V: TRBV4-2
CDR3: SARDRGNTEAF; D: TRBD1; J: TRBJ1-1; V: TRBV20-1
CDR3: ASSVLDTEAF; D: NA; J: TRBJ1-1; V: TRBV2
CDR3: ASSLSGTGRNEQF; D: TRBD1; J: TRBJ2-1; V: TRBV7-3
CDR3: ASSSSGTGGNSPLH; D: TRBD1; J: TRBJ1-6; V: TRBV11-2
CDR3: ASSRSGASTDTQY; D: TRBD2; J: TRBJ2-3; V: TRBV7-2
CDR3: SASTPIQGIGTEAF; D: NA; J: TRBJ1-1; V: TRBV20-1
CDR3: ATSRETGNEQF; D: TRBD1; J: TRBJ2-1; V: TRBV15
CDR3: ASRTGAGGTEAF; D: TRBD1; J: TRBJ1-1; V: TRBV7-9
CDR3: SVAGAPRAYNEQF; D: NA; J: TRBJ2-1; V: TRBV29-1
CDR3: ASSLEVSLYGYT; D: NA; J: TRBJ1-2; V: TRBV7-2
CDR3: ASSFGLAGDNEQF; D: TRBD2; J: TRBJ2-1; V: TRBV7-9